The sequence of this T cell receptor beta chain was determined in a study of blood T cell repertoires in COVID-19. The overall study: Acute and convalescent COVID-19 samples came from the United States, Italy and Spain. Sample material is recorded as cDNA or gDNA derived from T cells, B-cell-depleted T cells, or PBMCs.

Per the original data handling: How many nucleated cells were present was estimated from reference gene primer amplification. The assay was immunoSEQ multiplex PCR, and TCRdb's table has in-frame clones only and misses some. Clone size and V and J calls were adopted from that table, with D and trimming inferred from the DNA. This sample has 150,000 to 200,000 clones, with 70% to 85% found just once. CDR1 is SGDLS and CDR2 is YYNGEE in the germline V gene. The CDR3 is 16 amino acids. J lost 0 bases, V lost 0 bases, and 6 bases had no gene match. The specimen sequenced was peripheral blood. This clonotype was obtained from a woman of 80 years or more with acute or convalescent COVID-19. This chain links TRBV9 with TRBJ2-7; 7 bases line up with TRBD2. The CDR3 DNA reads TGTGCCAGCAGCGTAGGTGCCAGCGGGATCTCCTACGAGCAGTACTTC. Its translation is CASSVGASGISYEQYF.